The 27 T cell receptor beta chains listed next were all sequenced from one sample in a study of blood T cells in healthy people across ages. It was with a sample-barcoded 5' primer and a J-beta primer mix that a second PCR of roughly 6 to 12 cycles was run. From the 5' RACE reads, TCRdb called clonotypes with MiXCR, one entry per CDR3 protein. The sample lists over 500,000 distinct CDR3 sequences, 40% to 65% occurring once. What was sequenced was blood. The origin of the receptors is an elderly woman in good health.

A remark on this clonotype: Sequence at one end of the junction differs from germline and may be a read error. The chain carries TRBV6-2 or TRBV6-3 and TRBJ1-5; TRBD1 aligns across 11 bases. Germline V gene lookup returns CDR1 MNHEY and CDR2 SVGEGT. The CDR3 has 16 residues. The CDR3 DNA sequence: TGTGCCAGCAGTGACTCCGGGACAGGGGGAGGTCAGCCCCAGCATTTT. Amino acids: CASSDSGTGGGQPQHF.

The chain joins TRBV13 to TRBJ2-4; 11 nucleotides align to TRBD2. The DNA end is a closer match to TRBJ2-7, so the J assignment may be wrong. The germline CDR1 and CDR2 sequences are PRHDT and FYEKMQ (reference sequence). The CDR3 totals 15 residues. The CDR3: CASNERLAGLYEQYF. As DNA, the CDR3 is TGTGCCAGCAACGAACGACTAGCGGGACTGTACGAGCAGTACTTC.

The chain recombines TRBV25-1 with TRBJ1-4; no reliable D call. The ends were cut back, 4 bases at V and 3 bases at J, with 9 bases in the middle. Germline-derived CDR1 and CDR2 are MGHDK and SYGVNS. CDR3 length: 14 amino acids. The DNA for the CDR3 is TGTGCCAGCAGTGGAGCCCCTTCTAATGAAAAACTGTTTTTT. Translation: CASSGAPSNEKLFF.

The V call is TRBV7-8, the J call TRBJ2-5; 9 bases map to TRBD1. CDR1 is SGHVS and CDR2 is FQNEAQ in the germline V gene. The CDR3 runs to 15 residues. V gave up 4 bases and J gave up 2 bases; unmatched junction bases: 5. CDR3 sequence (DNA): TGTGCCAGCAGCTCATACGGGACAGGGCAAGAGACCCAGTACTTC. This translates into CASSSYGTGQETQYF.

This clonotype was counted many times. The rearrangement joins TRBV18 to TRBJ2-1, with 7 bases aligning to TRBD2. CDR3 length equals 16 residues. After removal of 1 base from V and 0 bases from J, the junction contained 3 bases not matched to a gene. CDR1 and CDR2 from the germline V gene are KGHSH and LQKENI. This CDR3 reads CASSPQAGVSYNEQFF. In DNA form, the CDR3 reads TGTGCCAGCTCACCACAGGCGGGAGTCTCCTACAATGAGCAGTTCTTC.

The genes are TRBV27 and TRBJ1-6, with TRBD1 matching over 8 bases. Germline V gene sequence: CDR1 MNHEY, CDR2 SMNVEV (reference sequence). Germline trimming cut 7 bases from V and 8 bases from J; bases unmatched to any gene: 7. The CDR3 runs 14 residues. The DNA of the CDR3 is TGTGCCAGCACCCGGACAGGGATGGATTCACCCCTCCACTTT. It codes for CASTRTGMDSPLHF.

This clonotype was seen once. The V gene is TRBV29-1, the J gene TRBJ2-6; D is ambiguous. V was pared by 0 bases and J by 11 bases, with 8 bases between. The CDR3 has 12 residues. Germline lookup yields CDR1 SQVTM and CDR2 ANQGSEA. The CDR3 DNA follows: TGCAGCGTTGAAGAGGGCCCCGACGTCCTGACTTTC. This gives the protein CSVEEGPDVLTF.

CDR3 loop: CASSKHECGYTF. The CDR3 DNA sequence: TGTGCCAGCAGCAAACACGAGTGTGGCTACACCTTC. The chain combines TRBV21-1 with TRBJ1-2. TRBV21-1 is noted as a pseudogene. The CDR3 runs 12 residues.

V gene TRBV29-1 combines with J gene TRBJ2-5; 10 nucleotides align to TRBD2. Germline assignment: CDR1 SQVTM and CDR2 ANQGSEA. CDR3 size: 15 residues. Unmatched junction bases numbered 6, after V lost 3 bases and J lost 2 bases. The CDR3 DNA is TGCAGCGTTGAGAAGAATAGCGGGGGGCAAGAGACCCAGTACTTC. Translation gives CSVEKNSGGQETQYF.

The rearrangement links TRBV5-1 to TRBJ2-5, with a tentative D call TRBD1 (6 bases). The CDR3 has 15 residues. The germline gives CDR1 SGHRS, CDR2 YFSETQ. Deletions cut 0 bases from V and 2 bases from J, with 11 bases between. CDR3 DNA sequence: TGCGCCAGCAGCTTGGCCTTGGACAGTCAAGAGACCCAGTACTTC. It specifies CASSLALDSQETQYF.

There are many counts of this clonotype. This chain joins TRBV2 and TRBJ2-5; D is uncertain. Per the germline V gene, CDR1 is SNHLY and CDR2 is FYNNEI. V was pared by 4 bases and J by 1 base, with 7 bases between. This CDR3 has 13 amino acids. CDR3 nucleotide sequence: TGTGCCAGCAGTGCGAACCTCCAAGAGACCCAGTACTTC. It encodes CASSANLQETQYF. The full variable domain, in which reference TRBV2 and TRBJ2-5 provide the parts outside the CDR3, is EPEVTQTPSHQVTQMGQEVILRCVPISNHLYFYWYRQILGQKVEFLVSFYNNEISEKSEIFDDQFSVERPDGSNFTLKIRSTKLEDSAMYFCASSANLQETQYFGPGTRLLVL.

This clonotype came up a few times. The rearrangement joins TRBV28 to TRBJ2-7; D call uncertain. The germline V gene has CDR1 MDHEN and CDR2 SYDVKM. The V gene lost 3 bases and the J gene lost 1 base, with 10 bases spanning the gap. This CDR3 is 14 amino acids long. CDR3 protein: CASSFGRRSYEQYF. CDR3 nucleotide sequence: TGTGCCAGCAGTTTTGGACGACGGTCCTACGAGCAGTACTTC. Full variable domain (remainder filled in from reference TRBV28 and TRBJ2-7): DVKVTQSSRYLVKRTGEKVFLECVQDMDHENMFWYRQDPGLGLRLIYFSYDVKMKEKGDIPEGYSVSREKKERFSLILESASTNQTSMYLCASSFGRRSYEQYFGPGTRLTVT.

The rearrangement joins TRBV7-9 to TRBJ1-4, with TRBD1 matching over 7 bases. V dropped 4 bases and J dropped 7; count of bases not matched to a gene: 3. The CDR3 spans 13 residues. The germline V gene encodes CDR1 SEHNR and CDR2 FQNEAQ (reference sequence). CDR3 sequence reads: CASSSRQGEKLFF. CDR3 DNA: TGTGCCAGCAGCTCAAGACAGGGTGAAAAACTGTTTTTT.

This rearrangement joins TRBV7-9 to TRBJ1-2; 8 positions match TRBD1. The CDR3 loop spans 15 amino acids. The ends lost 4 bases at V and 2 bases at J; junction bases unmatched: 6. CDR1 and CDR2 from the germline V gene are SEHNR and FQNEAQ (reference sequence). The chain's CDR3 is CASSSGQEGNYGYTF. The CDR3 DNA reads as TGTGCCAGCAGCTCGGGACAGGAGGGAAACTATGGCTACACCTTC.

Points on this clonotype: This could be a read error, since a much larger clone is one nucleotide away. The rearrangement links TRBV20-1 to TRBJ2-5, with TRBD2 matching over 8 bases. The J segment lost 11 bases and the V segment lost 3 bases, leaving 11 bases of the junction unmatched. CDR1 is DFQATT, CDR2 SNEGSKA, per germline (reference sequence). The CDR3 has 13 amino acids. CDR3 amino acids: CSARVAGRNEQYF. The CDR3 DNA sequence: TGCAGTGCTAGGGTAGCGGGACGGAATGAGCAGTACTTC.

The chain carries TRBV5-1 and TRBJ2-5; tentative D call: TRBD2 (5 bases). The DNA end is a closer match to TRBJ2-7, so the J assignment may be wrong. CDR1 is SGHRS and CDR2 is YFSETQ in the germline V gene. The CDR3 loop spans 13 amino acids. The DNA for the CDR3 is TGCGCCAGCACCGGGGAGTTCGAATACGAGCAGTACTTC. This gives the protein CASTGEFEYEQYF.

The rearrangement uses TRBV29-1 and TRBJ2-1, with a weak D call TRBD2 (6 bases). Germline CDR1 SQVTM, CDR2 ANQGSEA. The length of the CDR3 is 18 residues. The germline V and J ends were trimmed by 7 bases and 3 bases, with 28 bases remaining between them. CDR3 nucleotide sequence: TGCAGCGCGCGGGGAGGACTACCACGTGGGGGAATCTACAATGAGCAGTTCTTC. Its protein product is CSARGGLPRGGIYNEQFF.

V usage is TRBV28 and J usage is TRBJ1-2, with 7 bases aligning to TRBD1. V was pared by 8 bases and J by 4 bases, with 10 bases of the junction left unmatched. Germline V lookup: CDR1 MDHEN, CDR2 SYDVKM. The CDR3 is made up of 14 amino acids. The CDR3 DNA is TGTGCCAGCGCCTTGCCCGGGACAGCCTATGGCTACACCTTC. Residues: CASALPGTAYGYTF.

This clonotype appeared many times. The rearrangement links TRBV7-9 to TRBJ2-2; 10 nucleotides agree with TRBD1. The V segment lost 3 bases and the J segment 6 bases; nucleotides outside the gene matches: 7. The length of the CDR3 is 16 residues. CDR1 SEHNR and CDR2 FQNEAQ come from the germline V gene (reference sequence). The CDR3 region has the DNA TGTGCCAGCAGCTTCTTGACAGGGGGCGGCTCCGGGGAGCTGTTTTTT. Amino acids: CASSFLTGGGSGELFF.

The chain is built from TRBV4-2 and TRBJ2-3; D might be TRBD1 (5 bases). Looked up from germline, CDR1 is LGHNA and CDR2 is YNFKEQ. Trimming took off 1 base at V and 6 bases at J, with 11 bases between the two ends. The CDR3 is 14 amino acids. In nucleotides, the CDR3 is TGTGCCAGCAGCCAAGGACAGAGAGGCGATACGCAGTATTTT. The encoded protein is CASSQGQRGDTQYF.

V is TRBV13 and J is TRBJ1-2; D remains unclear. The CDR3 consists of 14 residues. The V and J ends lost 3 bases and 5 bases respectively, with 13 bases between them. The germline V gene has CDR1 PRHDT and CDR2 FYEKMQ (reference sequence). CDR3 amino acids: CASSFSREGYGYTF. CDR3 DNA sequence: TGTGCCAGCAGCTTTTCGAGGGAGGGATATGGCTACACCTTC.

The chain has TRBV9 and TRBJ2-7, with D perhaps assigned TRBD1 or TRBD2 (5 bases each). With 4 bases removed from V and 3 bases from J, the gap between germline ends came to 14 bases. Germline V gene data show CDR1 as SGDLS and CDR2 as YYNGEE. There are 14 residues in the CDR3. In nucleotides, the CDR3 is TGTGCCAGCAGCACCCTAGCCGACAGCTACGAGCAGTACTTC. This encodes CASSTLADSYEQYF.

This sequence joins TRBV27 and TRBJ1-4, with 10 bases identical to TRBD1. With 4 bases clipped from V and 7 bases from J, the junction kept 6 bases outside the gene matches. Germline CDR1 and CDR2: MNHEY and SMNVEV (reference sequence). This CDR3 is 15 amino acids long. The CDR3 loop reads CASSSRTGGGEKLFF. The DNA of the CDR3 is TGTGCCAGCAGTTCCCGGACAGGGGGGGGTGAAAAACTGTTTTTT.

This clonotype occurred many times. V gene TRBV10-3 combines with J gene TRBJ2-5, with D possibly being TRBD2 (5 bases). Germline V gene data show CDR1 as ENHRY and CDR2 as SYGVKD. This CDR3 spans 12 amino acids. V dropped 8 bases and J dropped 3 bases, with 10 bases sitting between them. The CDR3 coding sequence is TGTGCCATCGCTGCGGGCAAAGAGACCCAGTACTTC. Translated, it gives CAIAAGKETQYF.

This clonotype came up once. The chain carries TRBV20-1 and TRBJ2-5, with D unclear. The CDR3 loop spans 14 amino acids. V lost 5 bases and J lost 0, with 13 bases in between. The germline V gene has CDR1 DFQATT and CDR2 SNEGSKA (reference sequence). The CDR3, as DNA: TGCAGTGCTCCCAGCCTCCTCAACCAAGAGACCCAGTACTTC. Amino acid sequence: CSAPSLLNQETQYF.

V is TRBV29-1 and J is TRBJ1-1; 8 nucleotides agree with TRBD1. J was trimmed by 0 bases and V by 6 bases; bases with no gene match: 6. From germline, CDR1 is SQVTM and CDR2 ANQGSEA. CDR3 length: 14 residues. CDR3 sequence (DNA): TGCAGCGTAACTCAGGGGGCCGTGAACACTGAAGCTTTCTTT. Its protein is CSVTQGAVNTEAFF.

This clonotype was observed many times. The chain couples TRBV9 to TRBJ2-3, with TRBD2 identical over 10 bases. Germline V gene lookup returns CDR1 SGDLS and CDR2 YYNGEE. This CDR3 comprises 16 residues. With V trimmed by 0 bases and J by 4 bases, 5 bases remained unmatched. CDR3 sequence: CASSVGGLAGADTQYF. CDR3 coding DNA: TGTGCCAGCAGCGTAGGTGGGCTAGCGGGAGCAGATACGCAGTATTTT.